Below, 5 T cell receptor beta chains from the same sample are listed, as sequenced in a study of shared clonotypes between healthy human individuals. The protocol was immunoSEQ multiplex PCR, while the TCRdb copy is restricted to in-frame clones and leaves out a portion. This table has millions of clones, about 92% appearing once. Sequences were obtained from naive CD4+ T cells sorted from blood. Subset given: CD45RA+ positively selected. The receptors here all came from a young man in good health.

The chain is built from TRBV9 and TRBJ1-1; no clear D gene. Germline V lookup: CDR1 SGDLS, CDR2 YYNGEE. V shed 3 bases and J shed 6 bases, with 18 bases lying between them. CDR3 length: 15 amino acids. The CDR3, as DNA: TGTGCCAGCAGCGCCCTTCCAGGAGGTAGGGCTGAAGCTTTCTTT. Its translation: CASSALPGGRAEAFF. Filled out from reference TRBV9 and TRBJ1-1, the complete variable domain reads DSGVTQTPKHLITATGQRVTLRCSPRSGDLSVYWYQQSLDQGLQFLIQYYNGEERAKGNILERFSAQQFPDLHSELNLSSLELGDSALYFCASSALPGGRAEAFFGQGTRLTVV.

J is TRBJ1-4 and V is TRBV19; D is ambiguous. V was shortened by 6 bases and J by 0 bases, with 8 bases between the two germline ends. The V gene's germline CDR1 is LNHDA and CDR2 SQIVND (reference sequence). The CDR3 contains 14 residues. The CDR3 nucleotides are TGTGCCAGTAGAGAGTACGCAACTAATGAAAAACTGTTTTTT. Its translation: CASREYATNEKLFF.

The CDR3 loop is CASSPSRDRAQPQHF. The CDR3 DNA reads TGTGCCAGTAGTCCGTCCCGGGACAGGGCGCAGCCCCAGCATTTT. The chain couples TRBV19 to TRBJ1-5, with TRBD1 matching over 9 bases. J gave up 7 bases and V 5 bases, and 9 bases lay outside the gene matches. There are 15 residues in the CDR3. In germline, CDR1 is LNHDA, CDR2 SQIVND (reference sequence).

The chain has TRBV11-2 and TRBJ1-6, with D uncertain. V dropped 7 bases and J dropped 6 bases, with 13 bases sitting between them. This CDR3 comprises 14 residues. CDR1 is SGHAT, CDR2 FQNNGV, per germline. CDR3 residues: CASNTQPGNSPLHF. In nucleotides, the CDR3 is TGTGCCAGCAATACACAGCCGGGTAATTCACCCCTCCACTTT. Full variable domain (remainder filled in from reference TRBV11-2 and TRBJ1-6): EAGVAQSPRYKIIEKRQSVAFWCNPISGHATLYWYQQILGQGPKLLIQFQNNGVVDDSQLPKDRFSAERLKGVDSTLKIQPAKLEDSAVYLCASNTQPGNSPLHFGNGTRLTVT.

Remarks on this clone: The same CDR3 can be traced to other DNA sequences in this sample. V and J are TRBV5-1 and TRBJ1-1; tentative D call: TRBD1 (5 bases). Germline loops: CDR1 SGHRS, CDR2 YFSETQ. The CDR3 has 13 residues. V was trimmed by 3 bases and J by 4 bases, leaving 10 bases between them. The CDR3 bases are TGCGCCAGCAGCTCCGGGACGGGCACTGAAGCTTTCTTT. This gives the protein CASSSGTGTEAFF.